This TCR beta chain is drawn from a study of T cell clonality in common variable immunodeficiency. Donors gave roughly 4.5 to 8.5 ml heparinized peripheral whole blood. This clone has at least ten counts. Its antigen is currently unknown. Coverage ceases 3 residues before the CDR3 finishes, and the germline J gene fills in the end. TCRdb keeps only in-frame clones here, not all; method: immunoSEQ multiplex PCR. Observed in the sample are under 50,000 clones, none of them singletons. V gave up 4 bases and J gave up 3 bases; unmatched junction bases: 9. The CDR3 has 16 amino acids. The study's findings and limits: Compared with healthy controls, CVID subjects showed increased TCRbeta clonality, mostly in about a third. T cell subpopulation sequencing would be needed to explain CVID clonality.

The chain has TRBV5-3 and TRBJ1-2, with TRBD1 identical over 10 bases. TRBV5-3 is identified as an open reading frame with a role that is uncertain. This TCR came from a person aged 18-70 years in good health. The sample was peripheral blood mononuclear cells. The sequenced CDR3 bases are TGTGCCAGAAGCCATGCAGGGACAGGGGAGGACTATGGC. Its protein product is CARSHAGTGEDYG. The whole CDR3 protein reads CARSHAGTGEDYGYTF.